The rows below give T cell receptor beta chains drawn from one sample of a study of Tregs in tolerant kidney transplant recipients. Profiling relied on immunoSEQ multiplex PCR, and the TCRdb table lists in-frame clones only, not all of them. The sample shows 240,000 or so clones, 84% of them seen only once. Sequenced material: CD4+ T cells from blood. The receptors stem from a human donor in good health. CDR3s include the opening cysteine and the closing phenylalanine or tryptophan. The D gene is left open where the match is weak. Rows give clone size only sometimes, using once, few, many, or a class for an expanded clone.

CDR3aa | CDR3nt | abundance | j_gene | v_gene | d_gene
CASKQEVKLFF | TGTGCCAGCAAGCAGGAAGTAAAACTGTTTTTT | NA | TRBJ1-4 | TRBV2 | NA
CASIQLSGNTIYF | TGTGCCAGTATACAGCTCTCTGGAAACACCATATATTTT | few | TRBJ1-3 | TRBV19 | NA
CASSLVAGEQYF | TGTGCCAGCAGCTTAGTGGCGGGCGAGCAGTACTTC | NA | TRBJ2-7 | TRBV7-2 | NA
CASSGATGQEQYF | TGTGCCAGCAGTGGAGCGACAGGGCAGGAGCAGTACTTC | NA | TRBJ2-7 | TRBV2 | TRBD1
CASSPTGLGTTQYF | TGTGCCAGCAGTCCCACGGGACTAGGCACTACGCAGTATTTT | NA | TRBJ2-3 | TRBV6-1 | TRBD2
CASSAEDGSSFTGELFF | TGTGCCAGCAGCGCAGAGGACGGGTCCTCGTTCACCGGGGAGCTGTTTTTT | NA | TRBJ2-2 | TRBV9 | NA
CASSQLDGRGETQYF | TGCGCCAGCAGCCAACTGGACGGAAGAGGAGAGACCCAGTACTTC | NA | TRBJ2-5 | TRBV5-1 | NA
CASSLEQGRRQPQHF | TGTGCCAGCAGCTTAGAACAGGGGAGGAGACAGCCCCAGCATTTT | NA | TRBJ1-5 | TRBV7-2 | TRBD1
CASSLPARNEQFF | TGTGCCAGCAGCTTACCCGCTCGAAATGAGCAGTTCTTC | NA | TRBJ2-1 | TRBV5-6 | NA
CASSQRYSIAYNEQFF | TGTGCCAGCAGCCAACGATATAGCATAGCCTACAATGAGCAGTTCTTC | NA | TRBJ2-1 | TRBV4-2 | NA
CASSLPSPYEQYF | TGCGCCAGCAGCTTGCCCAGCCCCTACGAGCAGTACTTC | NA | TRBJ2-7 | TRBV5-1 | NA
CASSSGLAGAPTYEQYF | TGTGCCAGCAGCTCAGGACTAGCGGGAGCCCCAACCTACGAGCAGTACTTC | once | TRBJ2-7 | TRBV7-8 | TRBD2
CASSLGSGRNQPQHF | TGTGCCAGCAGCTTAGGATCGGGCCGCAATCAGCCCCAGCATTTT | NA | TRBJ1-5 | TRBV7-9 | NA
CASSPILRGEGTDGELFF | TGTGCCAGCTCACCAATCCTGAGGGGAGAGGGGACGGACGGGGAGCTGTTTTTT | NA | TRBJ2-2 | TRBV18 | NA
CASSVDRGETQYF | TGTGCCAGCAGCGTAGACAGGGGGGAGACCCAGTACTTC | NA | TRBJ2-5 | TRBV9 | TRBD1
CATISGGTYGYTF | TGTGCCACCATCAGCGGGGGTACCTATGGCTACACCTTC | NA | TRBJ1-2 | TRBV10-3 | NA
CASSLVPSSGSFEQFF | TGTGCCAGCAGCTTGGTCCCGTCTAGCGGGAGCTTTGAGCAGTTCTTC | NA | TRBJ2-1 | TRBV5-4 | TRBD2
CASSQMAGENYGYTF | TGTGCCAGCAGCCAAATGGCAGGGGAAAACTATGGCTACACCTTC | once | TRBJ1-2 | TRBV2 | NA
CASSPTGFTDTQYF | TGTGCCAGCAGCCCGACAGGGTTCACAGATACGCAGTATTTT | NA | TRBJ2-3 | TRBV11-2 | TRBD1
CASIRLPGMNTEAFF | TGTGCCAGCATCCGACTGCCGGGCATGAACACTGAAGCTTTCTTT | NA | TRBJ1-1 | TRBV7-6 | NA
CASSLRTGYEQYF | TGCGCCAGCAGCTTGCGGACGGGCTACGAGCAGTACTTC | NA | TRBJ2-7 | TRBV5-1 | NA
CASSFAGETQYF | TGTGCCAGCAGCTTTGCCGGGGAGACCCAGTACTTC | NA | TRBJ2-5 | TRBV7-2 | NA
CASSLDGRKVKAFF | TGTGCCAGCAGCTTAGATGGCAGGAAGGTTAAAGCTTTCTTT | NA | TRBJ1-1 | TRBV7-2 | NA
CSAKSGVSNEKLFF | TGCAGCGCGAAATCAGGGGTTTCTAATGAAAAACTGTTTTTT | NA | TRBJ1-4 | TRBV29-1 | NA
CATHLGQGNTGELFF | TGCGCCACCCACTTGGGGCAGGGGAACACCGGGGAGCTGTTTTTT | NA | TRBJ2-2 | TRBV5-1 | NA
CASQLGDYGYTF | TGTGCCAGTCAGCTCGGGGACTATGGCTACACCTTC | NA | TRBJ1-2 | TRBV7-2 | NA
CASSLQGYEQYF | TGTGCCAGCAGCTTACAGGGTTACGAGCAGTACTTC | NA | TRBJ2-7 | TRBV5-4 | NA
CASSPTQGHGEKLFF | TGTGCCAGCTCACCAACACAGGGGCACGGTGAAAAACTGTTTTTT | NA | TRBJ1-4 | TRBV18 | TRBD1
CASTAGQASYYNEQFF | TGTGCCAGCACCGCGGGACAGGCGAGTTACTACAATGAGCAGTTCTTC | once | TRBJ2-1 | TRBV2 | TRBD1
CASSQAYPDRVRYEQYF | TGCGCCAGCAGCCAAGCATACCCGGACAGGGTACGGTACGAGCAGTACTTC | once | TRBJ2-7 | TRBV4-1 | TRBD1
CASGGLAGFEQYF | TGTGCCAGCGGAGGACTAGCGGGTTTCGAGCAGTACTTC | NA | TRBJ2-7 | TRBV5-8 | TRBD2
CASSLGLTGRSYNEQFF | TGTGCCAGCAGCTTAGGGCTTACCGGACGATCCTACAATGAGCAGTTCTTC | NA | TRBJ2-1 | TRBV7-6 | NA
CASSYSGVFEAFF | TGTGCCAGCAGTTACTCGGGCGTTTTTGAAGCTTTCTTT | NA | TRBJ1-1 | TRBV6-5 | NA
CASRDRTSTDTQYF | TGTGCCAGCAGGGACAGAACTAGCACAGATACGCAGTATTTT | NA | TRBJ2-3 | TRBV6-1 | NA
CAWSVVVQETQYF | TGTGCCTGGAGTGTAGTGGTCCAAGAGACCCAGTACTTC | NA | TRBJ2-5 | TRBV30 | NA
CASSQDITGDTEAFF | TGTGCCAGCAGCCAAGATATAACGGGGGACACTGAAGCTTTCTTT | NA | TRBJ1-1 | TRBV14 | NA
CASGFNREAGTEAFF | TGTGCTAGTGGTTTCAACAGGGAGGCGGGCACTGAAGCTTTCTTT | NA | TRBJ1-1 | TRBV12-5 | NA
CASSLASGPGPNYGYTF | TGTGCCAGCAGCTTAGCGTCCGGGCCAGGCCCGAACTATGGCTACACCTTC | few | TRBJ1-2 | TRBV7-9 | NA
CASSSYPGTSGGYTDTQYF | TGCGCCAGCAGCTCATATCCCGGGACTAGCGGGGGTTACACAGATACGCAGTATTTT | NA | TRBJ2-3 | TRBV5-1 | TRBD2
CASSPGPQGGNEQFF | TGCGCCAGCAGCCCCGGACCCCAGGGGGGTAATGAGCAGTTCTTC | once | TRBJ2-1 | TRBV5-1 | NA
CASSTQGAIGNQPQHF | TGTGCCAGCTCAACACAGGGGGCCATTGGCAATCAGCCCCAGCATTTT | NA | TRBJ1-5 | TRBV18 | TRBD1
CASSAGTGWETEAFF | TGCGCCAGCAGCGCCGGGACAGGGTGGGAGACTGAAGCTTTCTTT | few | TRBJ1-1 | TRBV5-1 | TRBD1
CASNPQGQGNYGYTF | TGTGCCTCGAACCCTCAGGGGCAGGGTAACTATGGCTACACCTTC | NA | TRBJ1-2 | TRBV6-5 | NA
CASSLLGQGSEQYF | TGTGCCAGCAGTTTATTGGGACAGGGATCAGAGCAGTACTTC | NA | TRBJ2-7 | TRBV27 | TRBD1
CASSSEGTAGYEAFF | TGTGCCAGCAGCTCCGAGGGGACAGCAGGCTACGAAGCTTTCTTT | few | TRBJ1-1 | TRBV11-2 | TRBD1
CASSVAWGLDTEAFF | TGTGCCAGCAGCGTAGCGTGGGGGCTTGACACTGAAGCTTTCTTT | NA | TRBJ1-1 | TRBV9 | NA
CASSSTGGSEKLFF | TGTGCCAGCAGCTCGACAGGGGGTTCGGAAAAACTGTTTTTT | NA | TRBJ1-4 | TRBV6-1 | TRBD1
CASSFQTETNEKLFF | TGTGCCAGCAGCTTCCAGACCGAAACTAATGAAAAACTGTTTTTT | NA | TRBJ1-4 | TRBV5-8 | NA
CASSRTSGRALSGELFF | TGTGCCAGCAGCCGAACTAGCGGGAGGGCCTTAAGCGGGGAGCTGTTTTTT | NA | TRBJ2-2 | TRBV5-6 | TRBD2
CASTGVSVVYGYTF | TGCGCCAGCACGGGGGTGAGTGTCGTTTATGGCTACACCTTC | NA | TRBJ1-2 | TRBV10-1 | NA
CASSQVGGTNYEQYF | TGCGCCAGCAGCCAAGTGGGTGGAACTAACTACGAGCAGTACTTC | NA | TRBJ2-7 | TRBV4-1 | NA
CASSLDPVEGGEQYF | TGCGCCAGCAGCTTGGACCCCGTGGAGGGGGGAGAGCAGTACTTC | NA | TRBJ2-7 | TRBV5-1 | NA
CASSLLGNQETQYF | TGCGCCAGCAGCTTGTTGGGGAACCAAGAGACCCAGTACTTC | NA | TRBJ2-5 | TRBV5-1 | NA
CASSYSASGHNGGYTF | TGTGCCAGCAGTTACTCCGCGTCAGGGCATAATGGTGGCTACACCTTC | few | TRBJ1-2 | TRBV6-5 | NA
CASSIAPLGQGRAPLHF | TGTGCCAGTAGTATAGCCCCATTGGGGCAGGGGAGAGCACCCCTCCACTTT | NA | TRBJ1-6 | TRBV19 | NA
CASSLVFKAYEQYF | TGTGCCAGCAGCTTAGTATTCAAAGCTTACGAGCAGTACTTC | NA | TRBJ2-7 | TRBV7-9 | NA
CASSFGAGGETQYF | TGTGCTAGCAGCTTTGGAGCGGGAGGAGAGACCCAGTACTTC | NA | TRBJ2-5 | TRBV7-7 | TRBD2
CASSPGGSTNEKLFF | TGCGCCAGCAGTCCAGGGGGGTCAACTAATGAAAAACTGTTTTTT | NA | TRBJ1-4 | TRBV5-1 | TRBD1
CASSQAGFSSYNEQFF | TGCGCCAGCAGCCAAGCGGGTTTTAGCTCCTACAATGAGCAGTTCTTC | NA | TRBJ2-1 | TRBV4-1 | NA
CASRDTGSYGYTF | TGTGCCAGCAGAGATACAGGGAGTTATGGCTACACCTTC | NA | TRBJ1-2 | TRBV2 | NA